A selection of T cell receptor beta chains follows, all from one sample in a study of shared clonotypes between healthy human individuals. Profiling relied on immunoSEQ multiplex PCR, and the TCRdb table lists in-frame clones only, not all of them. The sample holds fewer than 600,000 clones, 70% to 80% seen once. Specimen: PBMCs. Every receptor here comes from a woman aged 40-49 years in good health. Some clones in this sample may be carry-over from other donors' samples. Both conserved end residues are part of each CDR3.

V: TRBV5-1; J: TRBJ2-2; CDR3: CASSLEPGLAGVQLFF
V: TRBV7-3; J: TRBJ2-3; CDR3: CASSLTGGMDTQYF
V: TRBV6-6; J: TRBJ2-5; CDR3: CASSTARPETQYF
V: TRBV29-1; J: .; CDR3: CSVVGTSGYYEQYF
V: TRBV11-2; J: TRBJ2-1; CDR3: CASSLYRRQAQFF
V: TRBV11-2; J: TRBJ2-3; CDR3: CASRLDGTSLSTDTQYF
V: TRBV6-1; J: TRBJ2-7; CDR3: CASSEGGNYEQYF
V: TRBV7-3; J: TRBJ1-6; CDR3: CASSTAGDSPLHF
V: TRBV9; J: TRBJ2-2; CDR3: CASSVGTSGSLAGELFF
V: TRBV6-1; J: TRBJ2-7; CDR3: CATSLGRESGEQYF